This note documents a single TCR beta chain sequence. Regarding treatment: preoperative locoregional IRX-2 cytokine immunotherapy. These data come from a study of preoperative IRX-2 immunotherapy in early breast cancer. Assay: immunoSEQ multiplex PCR; the TCRdb copy retains only in-frame clones and omits some. Seen here are about 67,000 clones, approximately 94% observed once, and the top ten hold 1.5% to 2%. Collection of the sample occurred from a patient treated with IRX-2 immunotherapy. This clonotype was sampled from a human donor with breast cancer.

CDR3 bases: TGTGCCAGCAGCTCCTCCCGGACTAGCGGGGGCTCAGATACGCAGTATTTT. As protein: CASSSSRTSGGSDTQYF. This chain connects TRBV7-9 to TRBJ2-3; 13 bases align to TRBD2. The CDR3 spans 17 residues. The V gene end was trimmed by 4 bases and the J gene end by 4 bases; junction bases not matched to a gene: 8. Germline CDR1 reads SEHNR; CDR2 reads FQNEAQ (reference sequence).